This T cell receptor (beta chain) was obtained from a study of blood T cells in healthy people across ages. The use of a sample-barcoded 5' primer and a J-beta primer mix characterized a second PCR of 7 to 11 cycles. MiXCR was run by TCRdb on the 5' RACE reads, yielding one entry per CDR3 protein. The sample includes fewer than 1,200,000 distinct CDR3 sequences, about 25% of them seen just once. Caucasian, healthy and from Russia, the donors were aged between about 6 and 100. V dropped 3 bases and J dropped 4 bases, with 12 bases sitting between them. Per germline, CDR1 SQVTM and CDR2 ANQGSEA. This CDR3 spans 13 amino acids. This sample was also put to use in a study of T cells of mothers and their children. From that report: The TCR beta CDR3 read count exceeded 9 million for each mother and was some 3.1 million for each child. Thymic selection molds TCR recombination output in a comparable way in related and unrelated pairs.

The material sequenced was blood. This chain links TRBV29-1 with TRBJ1-2; possible D gene TRBD1, 5 bases. The sequence was collected from a girl aged 2 to 10 in good health. CDR3 bases: TGCAGCGTTGACGGGGCAGGAACCTATGGCTACACCTTC. Encoded protein: CSVDGAGTYGYTF.